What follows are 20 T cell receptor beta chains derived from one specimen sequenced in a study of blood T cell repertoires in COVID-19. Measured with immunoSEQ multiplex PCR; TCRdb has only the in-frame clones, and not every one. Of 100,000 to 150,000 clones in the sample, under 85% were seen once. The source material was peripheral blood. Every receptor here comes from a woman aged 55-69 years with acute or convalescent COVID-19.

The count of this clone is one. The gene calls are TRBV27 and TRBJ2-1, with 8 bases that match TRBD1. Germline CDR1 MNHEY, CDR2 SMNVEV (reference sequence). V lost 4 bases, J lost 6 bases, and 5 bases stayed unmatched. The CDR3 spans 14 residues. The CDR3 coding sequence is TGTGCCAGCAGTTCCTGGACAGGGCGCAATGAGCAGTTCTTC. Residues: CASSSWTGRNEQFF.

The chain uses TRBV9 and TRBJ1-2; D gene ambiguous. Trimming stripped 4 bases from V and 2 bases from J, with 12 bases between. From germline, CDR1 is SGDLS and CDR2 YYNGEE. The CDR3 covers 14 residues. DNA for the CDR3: TGTGCCAGCAGCCCCACCCCAGGAAACTATGGCTACACCTTC. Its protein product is CASSPTPGNYGYTF.

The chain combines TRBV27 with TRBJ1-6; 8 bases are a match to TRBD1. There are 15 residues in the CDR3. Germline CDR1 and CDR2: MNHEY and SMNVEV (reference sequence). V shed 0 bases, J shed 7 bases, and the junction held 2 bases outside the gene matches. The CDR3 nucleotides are TGTGCCAGCAGTTTATCCGGACAGGGAAATTCACCCCTCCACTTT. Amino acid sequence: CASSLSGQGNSPLHF.

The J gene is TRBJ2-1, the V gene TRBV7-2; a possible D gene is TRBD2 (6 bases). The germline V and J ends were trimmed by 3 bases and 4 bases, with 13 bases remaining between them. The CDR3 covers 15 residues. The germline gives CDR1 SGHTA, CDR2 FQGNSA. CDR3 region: CASSFASASYNEQFF. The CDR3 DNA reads TGTGCCAGCAGCTTCGCTAGCGCCTCATACAATGAGCAGTTCTTC.

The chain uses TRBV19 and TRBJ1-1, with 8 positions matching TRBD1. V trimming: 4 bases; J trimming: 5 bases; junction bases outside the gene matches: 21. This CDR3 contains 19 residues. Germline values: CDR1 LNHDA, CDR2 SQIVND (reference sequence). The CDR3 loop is CASSKGAPSRDRGGTEAFF. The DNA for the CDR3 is TGTGCCAGTAGTAAAGGGGCCCCGTCCCGAGACAGGGGAGGGACTGAAGCTTTCTTT.

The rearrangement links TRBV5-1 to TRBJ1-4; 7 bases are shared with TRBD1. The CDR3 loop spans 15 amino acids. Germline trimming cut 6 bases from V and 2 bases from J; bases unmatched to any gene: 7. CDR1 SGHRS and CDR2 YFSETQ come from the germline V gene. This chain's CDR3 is CASKGGPITNEKLFF. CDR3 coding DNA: TGCGCCAGCAAAGGGGGCCCCATTACTAATGAAAAACTGTTTTTT. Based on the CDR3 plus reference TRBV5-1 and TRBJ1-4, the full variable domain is KAGVTQTPRYLIKTRGQQVTLSCSPISGHRSVSWYQQTPGQGLQFLFEYFSETQRNKGNFPGRFSGRQFSNSRSEMNVSTLELGDSALYLCASKGGPITNEKLFFGSGTQLSVL.

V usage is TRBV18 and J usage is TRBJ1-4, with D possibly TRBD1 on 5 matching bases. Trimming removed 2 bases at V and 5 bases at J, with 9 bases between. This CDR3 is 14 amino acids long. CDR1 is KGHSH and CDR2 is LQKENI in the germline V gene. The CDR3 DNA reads TGTGCCAGCTCACCAAAGGGGCAAAATGAAAAACTGTTTTTT. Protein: CASSPKGQNEKLFF.

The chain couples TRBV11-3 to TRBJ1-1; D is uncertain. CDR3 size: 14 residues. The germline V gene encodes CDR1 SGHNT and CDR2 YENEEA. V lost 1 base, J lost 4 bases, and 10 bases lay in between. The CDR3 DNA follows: TGTGCCAGCAGCTTAGCAGATGGGAGCACTGAAGCTTTCTTT. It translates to CASSLADGSTEAFF.

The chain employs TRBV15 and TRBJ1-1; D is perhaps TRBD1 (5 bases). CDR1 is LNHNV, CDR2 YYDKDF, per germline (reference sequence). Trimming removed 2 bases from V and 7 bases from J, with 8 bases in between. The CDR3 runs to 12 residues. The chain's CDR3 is CATSRQGLEAFF. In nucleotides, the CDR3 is TGTGCCACCAGCAGACAGGGACTTGAAGCTTTCTTT.

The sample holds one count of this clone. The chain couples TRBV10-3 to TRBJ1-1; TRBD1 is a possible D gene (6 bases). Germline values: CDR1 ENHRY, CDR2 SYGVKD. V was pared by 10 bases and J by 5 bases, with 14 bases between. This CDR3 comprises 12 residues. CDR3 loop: CATALQGTEAFF. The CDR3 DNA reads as TGTGCCACCGCACTACAGGGTACTGAAGCTTTCTTT.

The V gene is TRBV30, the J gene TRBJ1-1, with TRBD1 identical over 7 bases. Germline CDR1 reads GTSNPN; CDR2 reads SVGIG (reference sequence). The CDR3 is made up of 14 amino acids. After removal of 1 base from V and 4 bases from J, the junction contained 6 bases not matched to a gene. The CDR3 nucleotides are TGTGCCTGGAGTGAGGGACAGACGGGCACTGAAGCTTTCTTT. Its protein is CAWSEGQTGTEAFF.

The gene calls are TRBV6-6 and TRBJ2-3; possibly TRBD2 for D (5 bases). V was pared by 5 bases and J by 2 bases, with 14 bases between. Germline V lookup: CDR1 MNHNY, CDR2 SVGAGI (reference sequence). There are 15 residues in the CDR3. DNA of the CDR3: TGTGCCAGCAGTCCGAGGGCTAGCCTCACAGATACGCAGTATTTT. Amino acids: CASSPRASLTDTQYF.

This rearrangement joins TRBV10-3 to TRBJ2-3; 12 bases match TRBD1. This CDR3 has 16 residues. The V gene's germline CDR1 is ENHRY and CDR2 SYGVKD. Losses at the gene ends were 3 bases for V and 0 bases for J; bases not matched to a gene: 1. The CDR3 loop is CAISEGTGGSTDTQYF. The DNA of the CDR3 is TGTGCCATCAGTGAAGGGACAGGGGGCAGCACAGATACGCAGTATTTT.

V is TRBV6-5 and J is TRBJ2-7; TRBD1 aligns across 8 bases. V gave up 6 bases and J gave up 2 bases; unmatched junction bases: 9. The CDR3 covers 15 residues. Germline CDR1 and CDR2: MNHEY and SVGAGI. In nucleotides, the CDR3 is TGTGCCAGCAGCAACAGGGGGTCCCCACCCTACGAGCAGTACGTC. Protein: CASSNRGSPPYEQYV.

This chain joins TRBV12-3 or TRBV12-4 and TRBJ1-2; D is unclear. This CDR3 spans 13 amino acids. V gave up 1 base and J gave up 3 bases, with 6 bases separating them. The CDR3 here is CASSLDSHYGYTF. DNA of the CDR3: TGTGCCAGCAGTTTAGACAGTCACTATGGCTACACCTTC.

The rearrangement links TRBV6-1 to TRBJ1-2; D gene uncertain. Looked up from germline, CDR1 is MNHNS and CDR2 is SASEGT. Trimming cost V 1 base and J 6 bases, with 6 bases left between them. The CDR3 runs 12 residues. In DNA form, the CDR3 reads TGTGCCAGCAGTGAAGTTCGAGATGGCTACACCTTC. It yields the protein CASSEVRDGYTF.

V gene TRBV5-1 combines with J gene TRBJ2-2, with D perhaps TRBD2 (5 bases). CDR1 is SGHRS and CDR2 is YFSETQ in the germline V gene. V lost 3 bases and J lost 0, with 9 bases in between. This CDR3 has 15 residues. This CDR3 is CASSWTGSNTGELFF. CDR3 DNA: TGCGCCAGCAGCTGGACTGGCTCGAACACCGGGGAGCTGTTTTTT.

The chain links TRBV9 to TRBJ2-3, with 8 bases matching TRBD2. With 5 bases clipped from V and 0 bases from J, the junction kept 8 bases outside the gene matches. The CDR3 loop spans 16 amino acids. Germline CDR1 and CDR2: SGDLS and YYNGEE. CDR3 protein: CASSLVAGMSTDTQYF. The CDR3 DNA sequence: TGTGCCAGCAGTCTAGTAGCGGGGATGAGCACAGATACGCAGTATTTT.

The CDR3 loop reads CASMNGGQQENTEAFF. In DNA, the CDR3 is TGTGCCAGCATGAATGGGGGACAGCAGGAGAACACTGAAGCTTTCTTT. The chain has TRBV2 and TRBJ1-1; 7 nucleotides align to TRBD1. After removal of 7 bases from V and 1 base from J, the junction contained 12 bases not matched to a gene. Germline CDR1 SNHLY, CDR2 FYNNEI. The CDR3 is 16 amino acids.

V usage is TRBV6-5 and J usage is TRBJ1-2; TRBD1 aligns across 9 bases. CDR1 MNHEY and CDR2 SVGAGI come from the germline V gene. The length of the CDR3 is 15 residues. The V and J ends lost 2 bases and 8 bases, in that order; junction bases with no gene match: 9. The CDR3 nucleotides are TGTGCCAGCAGTTACGTACAGGGGGCGCGAGAAGGCTACACCTTC. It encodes CASSYVQGAREGYTF.